This TCR beta chain originates from a study of technical replicates of blood from four donors. Germline values: CDR1 ENHRY, CDR2 SYGVKD. This CDR3 region has 16 residues. The V end was cut by 2 bases, the J end by 7 bases, with 18 bases between. Here immunoSEQ multiplex PCR was the method, and the copy in TCRdb shows in-frame clones only, minus some. Of roughly 80,000 clones in the sample, about 91% were seen once. The sample comprised T cells isolated from PBMCs. This clonotype originated in a human donor in good health. V and J are TRBV10-3 and TRBJ1-5, with D perhaps TRBD1 (6 bases). CDR3 sequence (DNA): TGTGCCATCAGTGAGATTTTCAGGGGAAGTGGACAGCCCCAGCATTTT. As protein: CAISEIFRGSGQPQHF.